This passage covers 18 T cell receptor beta chains from one sample sequenced in a study of CD8+ T cells in alopecia areata. Treatment defined: oral pan-JAK inhibitor, 5-10 mg twice daily. cDNA reverse transcribed from extracted RNA served as the sequencing template. The repertoire was sequenced with immunoSEQ multiplex PCR; TCRdb's copy has only in-frame clones and lacks some. The sample records a few hundred thousand clones, more than 45% being singletons. Specimen: CD4+ T cells sorted from blood, collected at week 4, from a patient treated with tofacitinib. These receptors were taken from a human donor with alopecia areata.

V and J are TRBV29-1 and TRBJ1-2, with D tentatively TRBD1 (5 bases). Per the germline V gene, CDR1 is SQVTM and CDR2 is ANQGSEA. The CDR3 has 12 residues. The V gene lost 4 bases and the J gene lost 4 bases, with 10 bases spanning the gap. CDR3 region: CSVADSLYGYTF. The CDR3 DNA follows: TGCAGCGTTGCAGACAGTCTCTATGGCTACACCTTC.

The chain is built from TRBV6-1 and TRBJ1-6, with 7 bases aligning to TRBD1. CDR1 MNHNS and CDR2 SASEGT come from the germline V gene. Trimming at V came to 4 bases and at J to 9 bases, leaving 6 bases not matched to a gene. This CDR3 is 14 amino acids long. The CDR3: CASSGQGLFSPLHF. The CDR3, as DNA: TGTGCCAGCAGTGGACAGGGACTATTTTCACCCCTCCACTTT.

This clone was seen just once. J is TRBJ1-5 and V is TRBV30; D is unresolved. From germline, CDR1 is GTSNPN and CDR2 SVGIG (reference sequence). This CDR3 contains 13 residues. V lost 4 bases to trimming and J lost 5 bases, with 12 bases between them. In DNA form, the CDR3 reads TGTGCCTGGACCCCACGGAGGGATCAGCCCCAGCATTTT. It specifies CAWTPRRDQPQHF.

This clone was seen a single time. The sample carries other DNA sequences with the same CDR3. The J gene is TRBJ2-3, the V gene TRBV7-2; 12 nucleotides align to TRBD2. Germline values: CDR1 SGHTA, CDR2 FQGNSA. Trimming removed 1 base from V and 5 bases from J; junction bases left unmatched: 1. This CDR3 is built from 15 residues. The CDR3: CASSLVLAGGDTQYF. The CDR3 DNA follows: TGTGCCAGCAGCTTAGTACTAGCGGGGGGAGATACGCAGTATTTT.

This clone appeared a few times. CDR3 region: CSVRHRLGETQYF. The CDR3 DNA is TGCAGCGTTCGCCACAGGTTAGGAGAGACCCAGTACTTC. The V gene is TRBV29-1, the J gene TRBJ2-5; D might be TRBD1 (5 bases). Trimming shortened V by 5 bases and J by 4 bases, and 14 bases separated the two germline ends. CDR3 length: 13 amino acids. From germline, CDR1 is SQVTM and CDR2 ANQGSEA.

This clone was observed a few times. This rearrangement joins TRBV7-9 to TRBJ1-4; D might be TRBD1 (5 bases). CDR3 length: 16 residues. V lost 5 bases and J lost 8, with 21 bases in between. Germline V gives CDR1 SEHNR, CDR2 FQNEAQ (reference sequence). CDR3 DNA: TGTGCCAGCAGCCCGGATGGGGGATTCGTAGGGGAAAAACTGTTTTTT. Protein: CASSPDGGFVGEKLFF.

The chain uses TRBV4-3 and TRBJ2-5; tentatively, D is TRBD1 (6 bases). The CDR3 contains 13 residues. Germline V gene data show CDR1 as LGHNA and CDR2 as YSLEER. V dropped 1 base and J dropped 7 bases, with 10 bases sitting between them. The CDR3 sequence is CASSQAGAGTQYF. The CDR3 DNA reads TGCGCCAGCAGCCAAGCAGGGGCGGGGACCCAGTACTTC.

Written as DNA, the CDR3 is TGCGCCAGCAGCATGGGACAGAACTATGGCTACACCTTC. Translation: CASSMGQNYGYTF. This chain links TRBV5-1 with TRBJ1-2; 7 bases line up with TRBD1. Losses at the gene ends were 4 bases for V and 2 bases for J; bases not matched to a gene: 2. Germline V gene data show CDR1 as SGHRS and CDR2 as YFSETQ. CDR3 length: 13 amino acids.

The V gene is TRBV29-1, the J gene TRBJ1-1; D not resolved. The CDR3 has 14 residues. Germline V gene lookup returns CDR1 SQVTM and CDR2 ANQGSEA. V lost 4 bases and J 0 bases, leaving 12 bases between the germline ends. This CDR3 reads CSVGKEKLNTEAFF. CDR3 sequence (DNA): TGCAGCGTTGGGAAAGAAAAGCTGAACACTGAAGCTTTCTTT.

CDR3 nucleotide sequence: TGTGCCAGCAGGGACAGGGTTAGTGGGGCCAACGTCCTGACTTTC. Translated: CASRDRVSGANVLTF. This sequence joins TRBV7-9 and TRBJ2-6; 8 nucleotides align to TRBD1. This CDR3 is 15 amino acids long. Germline V gives CDR1 SEHNR, CDR2 FQNEAQ (reference sequence). V lost 6 bases to trimming and J lost 3 bases; unmatched junction nucleotides: 4.

This clone was recorded many times. This same CDR3 is encoded by further DNA sequences in the sample. The rearrangement uses TRBV7-2 and TRBJ2-3; 9 bases align to TRBD2. This CDR3 spans 15 amino acids. With 5 bases clipped from V and 2 bases from J, the junction kept 5 bases outside the gene matches. In germline, CDR1 is SGHTA, CDR2 FQGNSA. The CDR3 nucleotides are TGTGCCAGCAGCCCTGGACTAGCGTTCACAGATACGCAGTATTTT. This translates into CASSPGLAFTDTQYF.

CDR3 nucleotides: TGTGCCAGCAGTAACAGGGATCTCACAGATACGCAGTATTTT. It yields the protein CASSNRDLTDTQYF. The chain carries TRBV28 and TRBJ2-3, with TRBD1 as a possible D gene (6 bases). Germline CDR1 and CDR2: MDHEN and SYDVKM. The V and J ends lost 5 bases and 2 bases respectively, with 11 bases between them. This CDR3 is 14 amino acids long.

The chain combines TRBV2 with TRBJ2-5; D may match TRBD1 or TRBD2 (5 bases each). The CDR3 loop spans 14 amino acids. Germline CDR1 is SNHLY and CDR2 is FYNNEI. V was clipped by 2 bases and J by 5 bases, with 12 bases between them. CDR3 sequence reads: CASSEQGPGETQYF. The CDR3 DNA reads as TGTGCCAGCAGTGAACAGGGACCTGGGGAGACCCAGTACTTC.

This clone was observed a handful of times. V gene TRBV2 combines with J gene TRBJ1-5; D might be TRBD1 (5 bases). The length of the CDR3 is 14 residues. The germline V gene has CDR1 SNHLY and CDR2 FYNNEI. The V and J ends lost 6 bases and 6 bases respectively, with 15 bases between them. This CDR3 reads CASSLFGDGQPQHF. The CDR3 nucleotides are TGTGCCAGCAGCCTCTTTGGGGACGGTCAGCCCCAGCATTTT.

The V call is TRBV30, the J call TRBJ1-2, with no clear D. The CDR3 runs to 14 residues. V was clipped by 0 bases and J by 7 bases, with 15 bases between them. In germline, CDR1 is GTSNPN, CDR2 SVGIG (reference sequence). For the CDR3, the DNA is TGTGCCTGGAGTGTTCCCATCGAGCGGATTGGCTACACCTTC. Encoded protein: CAWSVPIERIGYTF.

The chain uses TRBV2 and TRBJ2-5; D gene ambiguous. CDR3 size: 13 residues. The V end was cut by 7 bases, the J end by 5 bases, with 14 bases between. The V gene's germline CDR1 is SNHLY and CDR2 FYNNEI. This CDR3 reads CASNVNVGETQYF. The CDR3 region has the DNA TGTGCCAGCAATGTTAACGTAGGGGAGACCCAGTACTTC.

This chain links TRBV7-3 with TRBJ2-5; D gene uncertain. In germline, CDR1 is SGHTA, CDR2 FQGTGA. Deletions cut 5 bases from V and 5 bases from J, with 9 bases between. The CDR3 runs 12 residues. The chain's CDR3 is CASSESGETQYF. As DNA, the CDR3 is TGTGCCAGCAGCGAGTCCGGCGAGACCCAGTACTTC.

The rearrangement joins TRBV30 to TRBJ1-1; D might be TRBD1 (5 bases). The CDR3 spans 11 residues. Germline V gene lookup returns CDR1 GTSNPN and CDR2 SVGIG (reference sequence). The V end was cut by 8 bases, the J end by 7 bases, with 14 bases between. CDR3: CAGRDGGEAFF. CDR3 in DNA: TGTGCCGGTCGGGACGGAGGTGAAGCTTTCTTT.